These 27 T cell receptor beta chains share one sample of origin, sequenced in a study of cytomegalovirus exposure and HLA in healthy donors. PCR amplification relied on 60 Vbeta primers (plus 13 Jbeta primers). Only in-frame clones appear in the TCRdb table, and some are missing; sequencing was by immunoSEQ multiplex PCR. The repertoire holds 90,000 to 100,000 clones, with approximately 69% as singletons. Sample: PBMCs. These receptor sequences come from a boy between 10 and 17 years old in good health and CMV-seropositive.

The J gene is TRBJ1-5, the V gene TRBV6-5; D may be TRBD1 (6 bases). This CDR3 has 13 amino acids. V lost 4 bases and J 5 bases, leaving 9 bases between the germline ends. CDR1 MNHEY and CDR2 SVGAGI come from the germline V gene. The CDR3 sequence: CASSLNRDQPQHF. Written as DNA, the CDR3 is TGTGCCAGCAGTTTAAACAGGGATCAGCCCCAGCATTTT.

CDR3 nucleotides: TGTGCCAGCAGCTTAGGACAGGGGATTTCTGGCTACACCTTC. Amino acid sequence: CASSLGQGISGYTF. The rearrangement uses TRBV7-2 and TRBJ1-2, with 8 nucleotides matching TRBD1. V shed 1 base, J shed 7 bases, and the junction held 5 bases outside the gene matches. CDR1 is SGHTA, CDR2 FQGNSA, per germline. This CDR3 has 14 residues.

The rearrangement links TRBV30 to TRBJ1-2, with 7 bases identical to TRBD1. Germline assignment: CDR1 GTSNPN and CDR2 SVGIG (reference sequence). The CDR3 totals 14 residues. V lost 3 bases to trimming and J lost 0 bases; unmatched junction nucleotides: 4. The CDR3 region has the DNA TGTGCCTGGAGACAGGGGATTGCTAACTATGGCTACACCTTC. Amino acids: CAWRQGIANYGYTF.

CDR3 coding DNA: TGTGCCAGCAGTGAACAGTTCTACGAGCAGTACTTC. Translation gives CASSEQFYEQYF. V gene TRBV6-1 combines with J gene TRBJ2-7; D unclear. Trimming left V 2 bases short and J 3 bases short, with 5 bases between. This CDR3 is 12 amino acids long. The germline CDR1 and CDR2 sequences are MNHNS and SASEGT.

The CDR3 DNA follows: TGTGCCAGCAGCTTATCAGGGGCTTCTGAGACCCAGTACTTC. This codes for CASSLSGASETQYF. The rearrangement uses TRBV7-2 and TRBJ2-5, with a possible D match to TRBD1 (6 bases). CDR1 and CDR2 from the germline V gene are SGHTA and FQGNSA. The V end was cut by 2 bases, the J end by 5 bases, with 12 bases between. The CDR3 is 14 amino acids.

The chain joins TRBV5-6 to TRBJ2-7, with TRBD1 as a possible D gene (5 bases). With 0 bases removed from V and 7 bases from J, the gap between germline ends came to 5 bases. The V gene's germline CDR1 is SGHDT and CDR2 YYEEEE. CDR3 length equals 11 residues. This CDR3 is CASSLDREQYF. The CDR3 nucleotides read TGTGCCAGCAGCTTGGACAGGGAGCAGTACTTC. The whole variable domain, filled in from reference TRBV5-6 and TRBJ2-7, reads DAGVTQSPTHLIKTRGQQVTLRCSPKSGHDTVSWYQQALGQGPQFIFQYYEEEERQRGNFPDRFSGHQFPNYSSELNVNALLLGDSALYLCASSLDREQYFGPGTRLTVT.

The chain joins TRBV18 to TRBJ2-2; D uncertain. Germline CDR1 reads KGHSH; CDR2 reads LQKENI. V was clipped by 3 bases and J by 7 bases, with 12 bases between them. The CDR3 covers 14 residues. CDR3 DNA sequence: TGTGCCAGCTCACCGGTCCGGTCCGTCGGGGAGCTGTTTTTT. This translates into CASSPVRSVGELFF.

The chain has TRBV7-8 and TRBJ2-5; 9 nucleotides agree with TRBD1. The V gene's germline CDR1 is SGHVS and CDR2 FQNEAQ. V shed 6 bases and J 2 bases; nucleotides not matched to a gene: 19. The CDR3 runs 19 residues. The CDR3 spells CASRSGTGNGVGPQETQYF. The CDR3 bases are TGTGCCAGCAGGTCCGGGACAGGGAACGGGGTTGGGCCTCAAGAGACCCAGTACTTC.

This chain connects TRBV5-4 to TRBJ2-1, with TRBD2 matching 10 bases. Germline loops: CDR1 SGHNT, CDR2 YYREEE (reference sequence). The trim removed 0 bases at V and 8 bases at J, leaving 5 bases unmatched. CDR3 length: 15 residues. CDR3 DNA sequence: TGTGCCAGCAGCTTGGCTAGCGGGAGCCGCGATGAGCAGTTCTTC. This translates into CASSLASGSRDEQFF.

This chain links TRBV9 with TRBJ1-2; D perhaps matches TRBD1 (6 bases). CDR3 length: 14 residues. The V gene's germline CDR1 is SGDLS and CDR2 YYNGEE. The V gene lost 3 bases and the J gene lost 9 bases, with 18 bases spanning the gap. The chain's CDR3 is CASSAGAPFDSYTF. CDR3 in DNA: TGTGCCAGCAGCGCAGGGGCCCCTTTTGATAGCTACACCTTC.

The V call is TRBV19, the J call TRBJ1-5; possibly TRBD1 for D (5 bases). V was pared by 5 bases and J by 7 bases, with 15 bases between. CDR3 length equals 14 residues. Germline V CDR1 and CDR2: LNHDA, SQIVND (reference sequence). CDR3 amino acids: CASSPLGGSQPQHF. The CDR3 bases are TGTGCCAGTAGTCCCCTCGGGGGAAGCCAGCCCCAGCATTTT.

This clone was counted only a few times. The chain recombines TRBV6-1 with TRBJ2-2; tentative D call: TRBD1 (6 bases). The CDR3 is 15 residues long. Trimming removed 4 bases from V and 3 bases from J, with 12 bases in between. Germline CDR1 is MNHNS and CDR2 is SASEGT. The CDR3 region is CASSVAGAYTGELFF. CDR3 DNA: TGTGCCAGCAGTGTGGCAGGGGCATACACCGGGGAGCTGTTTTTT.

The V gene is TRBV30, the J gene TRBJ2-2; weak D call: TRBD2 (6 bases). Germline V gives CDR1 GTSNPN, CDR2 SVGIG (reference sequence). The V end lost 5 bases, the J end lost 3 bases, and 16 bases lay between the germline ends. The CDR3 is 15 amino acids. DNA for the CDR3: TGTGCCTGGGCCCCTGGGGGGAAGGACACCGGGGAGCTGTTTTTT. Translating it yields CAWAPGGKDTGELFF.

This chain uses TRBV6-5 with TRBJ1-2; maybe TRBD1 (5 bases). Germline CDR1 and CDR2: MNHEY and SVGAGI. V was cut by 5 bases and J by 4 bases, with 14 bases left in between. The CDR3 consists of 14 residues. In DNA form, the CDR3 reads TGTGCCAGCAGTCGTGGACACCTCTCCTATGGCTACACCTTC. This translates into CASSRGHLSYGYTF.

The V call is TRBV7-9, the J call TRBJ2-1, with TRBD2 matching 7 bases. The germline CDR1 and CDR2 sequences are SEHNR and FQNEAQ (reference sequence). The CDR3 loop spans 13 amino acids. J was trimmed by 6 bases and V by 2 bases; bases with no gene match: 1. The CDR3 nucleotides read TGTGCCAGCAGCTTAAGCGGGGCCAATGAGCAGTTCTTC. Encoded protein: CASSLSGANEQFF.

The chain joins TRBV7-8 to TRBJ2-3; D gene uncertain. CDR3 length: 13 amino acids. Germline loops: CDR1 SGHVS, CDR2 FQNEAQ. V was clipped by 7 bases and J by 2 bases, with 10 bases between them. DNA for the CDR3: TGTGCCAGCATAGATGAAAACACAGATACGCAGTATTTT. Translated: CASIDENTDTQYF.

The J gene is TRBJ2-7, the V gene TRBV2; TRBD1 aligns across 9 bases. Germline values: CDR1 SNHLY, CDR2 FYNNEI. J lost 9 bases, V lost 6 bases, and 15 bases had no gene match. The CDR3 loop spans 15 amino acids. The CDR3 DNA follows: TGTGCCAGCAGGGCCCAGGGGACAGGGTATGTAGGGCAGTACTTC. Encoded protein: CASRAQGTGYVGQYF.

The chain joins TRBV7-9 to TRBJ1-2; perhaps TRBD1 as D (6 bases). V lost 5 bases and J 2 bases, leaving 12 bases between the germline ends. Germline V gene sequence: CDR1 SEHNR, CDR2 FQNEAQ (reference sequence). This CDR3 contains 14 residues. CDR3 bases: TGTGCCAGCAGCAAGACAGGCCAAAACTATGGCTACACCTTC. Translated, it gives CASSKTGQNYGYTF.

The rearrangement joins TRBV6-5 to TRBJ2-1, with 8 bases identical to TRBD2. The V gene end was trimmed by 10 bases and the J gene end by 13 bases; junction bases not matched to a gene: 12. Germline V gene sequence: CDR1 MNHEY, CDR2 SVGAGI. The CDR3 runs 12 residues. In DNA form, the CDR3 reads TGTGCCATAAAAACGAGCGGGGGCCTCCAGTTCTTC. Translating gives CAIKTSGGLQFF.

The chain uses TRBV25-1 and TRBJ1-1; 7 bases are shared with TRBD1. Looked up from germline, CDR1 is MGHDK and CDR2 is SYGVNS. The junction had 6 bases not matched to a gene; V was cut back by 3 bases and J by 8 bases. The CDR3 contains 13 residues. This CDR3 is CASSDIGTAEAFF. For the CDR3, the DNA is TGTGCCAGCAGTGACATTGGGACAGCCGAAGCTTTCTTT.

For the CDR3, the DNA is TGTGCCAGCAGTTGGGCGGGAGTAGGCACAGATACGCAGTATTTT. Encoded protein: CASSWAGVGTDTQYF. V usage is TRBV27 and J usage is TRBJ2-3, with 7 bases that match TRBD2. The CDR3 sequence is 15 residues long. Germline CDR1 reads MNHEY; CDR2 reads SMNVEV (reference sequence). The junction had 5 bases not matched to a gene; V was cut back by 4 bases and J by 1 base.

CDR3 sequence reads: CASSPSGLMSSGNTIYF. CDR3 bases: TGTGCCAGCTCACCGTCAGGACTCATGAGCTCTGGAAACACCATATATTTT. The rearrangement joins TRBV18 to TRBJ1-3; D remains unclear. The V end was cut by 3 bases, the J end by 0 bases, with 15 bases between. From germline, CDR1 is KGHSH and CDR2 LQKENI. CDR3 length: 17 amino acids. The full variable domain, completed using reference TRBV18 and TRBJ1-3, is NAGVMQNPRHLVRRRGQEARLRCSPMKGHSHVYWYRQLPEEGLKFMVYLQKENIIDESGMPKERFSAEFPKEGPSILRIQQVVRGDSAAYFCASSPSGLMSSGNTIYFGEGSWLTVV.

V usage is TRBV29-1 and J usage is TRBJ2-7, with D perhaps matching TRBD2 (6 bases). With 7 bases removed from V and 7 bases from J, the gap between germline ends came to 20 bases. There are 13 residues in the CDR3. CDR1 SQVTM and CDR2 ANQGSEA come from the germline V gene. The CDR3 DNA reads TGCAGCGCCCAGCGGGCCGCAGGGCAGGAGCAGTACTTC. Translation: CSAQRAAGQEQYF.

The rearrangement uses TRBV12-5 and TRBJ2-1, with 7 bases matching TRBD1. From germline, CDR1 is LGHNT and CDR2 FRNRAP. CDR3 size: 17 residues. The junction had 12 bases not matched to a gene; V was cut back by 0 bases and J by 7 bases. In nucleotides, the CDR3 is TGTGCTAGTGGTTTGGTAAATCGGGACAGCCCCTCTAATGAGCAGTTCTTC. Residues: CASGLVNRDSPSNEQFF. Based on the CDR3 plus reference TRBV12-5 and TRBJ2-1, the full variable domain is DARVTQTPRHKVTEMGQEVTMRCQPILGHNTVFWYRQTMMQGLELLAYFRNRAPLDDSGMPKDRFSAEMPDATLATLKIQPSEPRDSAVYFCASGLVNRDSPSNEQFFGPGTRLTVL.

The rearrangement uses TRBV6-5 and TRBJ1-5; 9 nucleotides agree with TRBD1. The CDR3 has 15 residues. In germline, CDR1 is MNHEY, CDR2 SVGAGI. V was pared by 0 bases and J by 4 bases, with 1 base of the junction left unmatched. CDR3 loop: CASSYSTGGNQPQHF. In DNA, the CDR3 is TGTGCCAGCAGTTACTCGACAGGGGGGAATCAGCCCCAGCATTTT.

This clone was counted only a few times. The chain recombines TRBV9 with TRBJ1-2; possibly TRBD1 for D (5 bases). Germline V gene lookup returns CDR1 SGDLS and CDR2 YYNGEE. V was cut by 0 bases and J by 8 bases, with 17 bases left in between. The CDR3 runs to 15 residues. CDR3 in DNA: TGTGCCAGCAGCGTAGCTGGCGCGGGGGTTTCAGGCTACACCTTC. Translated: CASSVAGAGVSGYTF.

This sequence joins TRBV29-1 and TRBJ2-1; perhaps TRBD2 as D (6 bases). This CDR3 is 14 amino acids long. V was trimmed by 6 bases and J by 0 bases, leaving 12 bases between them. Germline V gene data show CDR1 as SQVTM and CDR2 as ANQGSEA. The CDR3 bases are TGCAGCGTAGGCCCGGGAGTCTCCTACAATGAGCAGTTCTTC. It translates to CSVGPGVSYNEQFF.